The 24 T cell receptor beta chains below all came from one sample that was sequenced in a study of shared clonotypes between healthy human individuals. Repertoires were generated with immunoSEQ multiplex PCR, while TCRdb's copy carries only in-frame clones and drops some. The table has about 300,000 clones, around 67% seen once. The sample comprised memory CD4+ T cells sorted from blood. Subset here: CD45RA-negative fraction. All receptors derive from a young man in good health.

The V gene is TRBV5-1, the J gene TRBJ1-5; D is perhaps TRBD1 (6 bases). V lost 4 bases to trimming and J lost 5 bases, with 16 bases between them. The germline CDR1 and CDR2 sequences are SGHRS and YFSETQ. This CDR3 has 15 amino acids. The CDR3 DNA is TGCGCCAGCAGCCCGGGGGGCCAGGGTCATCAGCCCCAGCATTTT. Translated: CASSPGGQGHQPQHF.

The chain carries TRBV5-1 and TRBJ2-1; TRBD2 agrees at 10 bases. V lost 1 base to trimming and J lost 8 bases; unmatched junction nucleotides: 9. The CDR3 spans 16 residues. The V gene's germline CDR1 is SGHRS and CDR2 YFSETQ. This chain's CDR3 is CASSLLSSGSSYEQFF. As DNA, the CDR3 is TGCGCCAGCAGCTTGTTGTCTAGCGGGAGTAGCTATGAGCAGTTCTTC.

This clone has at least ten counts. This sequence joins TRBV28 and TRBJ2-3, with 7 bases that match TRBD2. The CDR3 consists of 17 residues. J gave up 3 bases and V 5 bases, and 14 bases lay outside the gene matches. In germline, CDR1 is MDHEN, CDR2 SYDVKM. CDR3 residues: CASSGTTDSGITDTQYF. CDR3 DNA: TGTGCCAGCAGTGGGACGACTGACAGCGGGATTACAGATACGCAGTATTTT.

The gene calls are TRBV5-4 and TRBJ2-1; 13 bases agree with TRBD2. Germline values: CDR1 SGHNT, CDR2 YYREEE (reference sequence). The CDR3 is made up of 16 amino acids. V lost 0 bases, J lost 9 bases, and 6 bases stayed unmatched. CDR3 coding DNA: TGTGCCAGCAGCTTGGGACTAGCGGGAGGATTCGGTGAGCAGTTCTTC. Translation: CASSLGLAGGFGEQFF. The whole variable domain, remainder taken from reference TRBV5-4 and TRBJ2-1, is ETGVTQSPTHLIKTRGQQVTLRCSSQSGHNTVSWYQQALGQGPQFIFQYYREEENGRGNFPPRFSGLQFPNYSSELNVNALELDDSALYLCASSLGLAGGFGEQFFGPGTRLTVL.

The gene calls are TRBV29-1 and TRBJ2-5; D gene unclear. This CDR3 is built from 13 residues. V was cut by 2 bases and J by 1 base, with 8 bases left in between. Germline CDR1 is SQVTM and CDR2 is ANQGSEA. CDR3 bases: TGCAGCGTTGAATTTCGGACCCAAGAGACCCAGTACTTC. Translation: CSVEFRTQETQYF.

This clone was seen a handful of times. The chain has TRBV29-1 and TRBJ1-1, with 11 bases fitting TRBD1. Germline V gene lookup returns CDR1 SQVTM and CDR2 ANQGSEA. V lost 7 bases and J lost 11; bases outside the gene matches: 6. The CDR3 has 11 residues. CDR3 sequence: CSAGDRGFAFF. CDR3 bases: TGCAGCGCTGGGGACAGGGGGTTTGCTTTCTTT.

The chain uses TRBV5-1 and TRBJ2-6; 11 nucleotides match TRBD1. This CDR3 spans 17 amino acids. In germline, CDR1 is SGHRS, CDR2 YFSETQ. Trimming at V came to 6 bases and at J to 2 bases, leaving 7 bases not matched to a gene. CDR3 DNA sequence: TGCGCCAGCAAGATTGGACAGGGGGCGGCTGGGGCCAACGTCCTGACTTTC. This encodes CASKIGQGAAGANVLTF.

This clone was observed a handful of times. This rearrangement joins TRBV18 to TRBJ2-1; tentatively, D is TRBD1 (5 bases). The V gene lost 2 bases and the J gene lost 5 bases, with 13 bases spanning the gap. CDR3 length: 15 residues. Germline V gene data show CDR1 as KGHSH and CDR2 as LQKENI. CDR3 protein: CASSPTSDSNNEQFF. The CDR3 nucleotides read TGTGCCAGCTCACCAACTTCTGACAGTAACAATGAGCAGTTCTTC.

The chain recombines TRBV7-9 with TRBJ1-2, with TRBD1 matching over 7 bases. The trim removed 5 bases at V and 6 bases at J, leaving 18 bases unmatched. Germline V lookup: CDR1 SEHNR, CDR2 FQNEAQ (reference sequence). This CDR3 spans 17 amino acids. As DNA, the CDR3 is TGTGCCAGCAGCCGGACTTCCCCGACGACAGGGAGGAATGGCTACACCTTC. It yields the protein CASSRTSPTTGRNGYTF.

J is TRBJ2-5 and V is TRBV5-6; 9 bases align to TRBD1. J was trimmed by 4 bases and V by 1 base; bases with no gene match: 2. In germline, CDR1 is SGHDT, CDR2 YYEEEE. The CDR3 has 14 amino acids. CDR3 coding DNA: TGTGCCAGCAGCTTGACGGACAGGGGAGAGACCCAGTACTTC. It is translated as CASSLTDRGETQYF.

This clone was found many times. The chain combines TRBV2 with TRBJ1-1, with a possible D match to TRBD1 (5 bases). The CDR3 is 13 residues long. Trimming shortened V by 7 bases and J by 4 bases, and 13 bases separated the two germline ends. CDR1 is SNHLY and CDR2 is FYNNEI in the germline V gene. CDR3 residues: CASMAGRGTEAFF. In DNA form, the CDR3 reads TGTGCCAGCATGGCAGGGAGAGGCACTGAAGCTTTCTTT.

The chain carries TRBV25-1 and TRBJ1-1; D possibly corresponds to TRBD1 (6 bases). CDR1 is MGHDK, CDR2 SYGVNS, per germline. This CDR3 has 14 residues. V lost 5 bases and J 4 bases, leaving 14 bases between the germline ends. CDR3 residues: CASSLQPGVTEAFF. The CDR3 DNA sequence: TGTGCCAGCAGTCTCCAACCAGGGGTCACTGAAGCTTTCTTT.

Details on this clone: Additional DNA sequences in this sample encode the identical CDR3. The chain employs TRBV2 and TRBJ2-3; 7 bases agree with TRBD2. The CDR3 has 14 amino acids. Germline loops: CDR1 SNHLY, CDR2 FYNNEI. The V gene end was trimmed by 6 bases and the J gene end by 2 bases; junction bases not matched to a gene: 5. CDR3 in amino acids: CASRDWDYTDTQYF. The CDR3 DNA is TGTGCCAGCAGGGATTGGGACTACACAGATACGCAGTATTTT.

CDR3 loop: CASSLPGLSSGYTF. In nucleotides, the CDR3 is TGTGCCAGCAGTTTACCAGGGCTATCGTCTGGCTACACCTTC. The V gene is TRBV28, the J gene TRBJ1-2; tentative D call: TRBD1 (5 bases). The germline V gene encodes CDR1 MDHEN and CDR2 SYDVKM. Trimming cost V 2 bases and J 7 bases, with 14 bases left between them. This CDR3 is 14 amino acids long.

The chain carries TRBV27 and TRBJ2-7, with D hard to call. This CDR3 has 13 residues. Germline V gene sequence: CDR1 MNHEY, CDR2 SMNVEV (reference sequence). V dropped 4 bases and J dropped 6 bases, with 13 bases sitting between them. Written as DNA, the CDR3 is TGTGCCAGCAGTTCCGGGCCCTGGGGCGAGCAGTACTTC. Translating gives CASSSGPWGEQYF.

The genes are TRBV6-1 and TRBJ1-3; D gene ambiguous. CDR1 and CDR2 (germline): MNHNS, SASEGT. There are 15 residues in the CDR3. V dropped 1 base and J dropped 0 bases, with 7 bases sitting between them. CDR3 bases: TGTGCCAGCAGTGAAGATCGTGTCTCTGGAAACACCATATATTTT. Its protein product is CASSEDRVSGNTIYF.

V is TRBV28 and J is TRBJ2-5; D might be TRBD2 (7 bases). This CDR3 region has 14 residues. V shed 5 bases and J shed 1 base, with 11 bases lying between them. CDR1 and CDR2 (germline): MDHEN, SYDVKM. The CDR3, as DNA: TGTGCCAGCAGTAGGGGGGGCACCCAAGAGACCCAGTACTTC. Amino acid sequence: CASSRGGTQETQYF.

DNA for the CDR3: TGCGCCGGGTCCGAGGCTGGACTAACCACAGATACGCAGTATTTT. It specifies CAGSEAGLTTDTQYF. The chain carries TRBV5-1 and TRBJ2-3; TRBD2 is a possible D gene (6 bases). Germline CDR1 is SGHRS and CDR2 is YFSETQ. CDR3 length: 15 residues. V was trimmed by 10 bases and J by 2 bases, leaving 20 bases between them.

This clone was recorded many times. The CDR3 region has the DNA TGTGCCAGCAGCTATCCCCCACGACTAGCGGGTTCGAAAAACATTCAGTACTTC. Protein sequence: CASSYPPRLAGSKNIQYF. The rearrangement joins TRBV7-9 to TRBJ2-4; 10 nucleotides line up with TRBD2. V lost 4 bases and J lost 4; bases outside the gene matches: 13. CDR3 length: 18 amino acids. Germline-derived CDR1 and CDR2 are SEHNR and FQNEAQ (reference sequence).

The CDR3 loop is CASSATGLAGDPPYNEQFF. CDR3 sequence (DNA): TGTGCCAGCAGCGCCACGGGACTAGCGGGAGATCCCCCTTACAATGAGCAGTTCTTC. V and J are TRBV9 and TRBJ2-1; 14 bases are a match to TRBD2. With V trimmed by 3 bases and J by 4 bases, 12 bases remained unmatched. The CDR3 has 19 residues. Germline lookup yields CDR1 SGDLS and CDR2 YYNGEE.

This clone showed up just once. The chain couples TRBV28 to TRBJ2-1; 12 bases are shared with TRBD2. The CDR3 totals 17 residues. The germline V gene has CDR1 MDHEN and CDR2 SYDVKM. V dropped 7 bases and J dropped 8; count of bases not matched to a gene: 15. CDR3 loop: CASKFINRLAGDHEQFF. In DNA, the CDR3 is TGTGCCAGCAAATTCATCAACAGACTAGCGGGAGATCATGAGCAGTTCTTC.

CDR3 nucleotides: TGCAGCGCCCGGAGCTCCTACGAGCAGTACTTC. Its protein product is CSARSSYEQYF. V is TRBV29-1 and J is TRBJ2-7, with unresolved D. V was cut by 7 bases and J by 0 bases, with 7 bases left in between. Germline CDR1 SQVTM, CDR2 ANQGSEA. The CDR3 contains 11 residues.

The rearrangement joins TRBV19 to TRBJ1-2, with 8 bases lining up with TRBD1. The CDR3 has 13 amino acids. V shed 4 bases and J 3 bases; nucleotides not matched to a gene: 1. From germline, CDR1 is LNHDA and CDR2 SQIVND (reference sequence). CDR3 sequence: CASSRGQDYGYTF. DNA of the CDR3: TGTGCCAGTAGTAGGGGACAGGACTATGGCTACACCTTC.

The chain recombines TRBV25-1 with TRBJ2-1, with 11 bases lining up with TRBD2. Germline V gene data show CDR1 as MGHDK and CDR2 as SYGVNS. J gave up 0 bases and V 8 bases, and 6 bases lay outside the gene matches. This CDR3 spans 16 amino acids. In DNA, the CDR3 is TGTGCCAGCCGAGGACTAGCGGGCAGCTCCTACAATGAGCAGTTCTTC. Translation: CASRGLAGSSYNEQFF. The variable domain in full, completed from reference TRBV25-1 and TRBJ2-1, reads EADIYQTPRYLVIGTGKKITLECSQTMGHDKMYWYQQDPGMELHLIHYSYGVNSTEKGDLSSESTVSRIRTEHFPLTLESARPSHTSQYLCASRGLAGSSYNEQFFGPGTRLTVL.